This T cell receptor beta chain emerged from a study of beta chain features in type 1 diabetes. Study-wide points: For patients, the naive, central memory and Treg TCRB repertoires appeared more alike than for healthy donors.

There are a few counts of this clone. Its target is unknown. The same CDR3 can be traced to other DNA sequences in this sample. cDNA synthesis used the whole RNA isolate, giving expressed TCRB sequences. Method: immunoSEQ multiplex PCR; TCRdb's copy keeps in-frame clones and lacks some. This table holds 400,000 to 600,000 clones, around 28% found once. This clonotype originated in a man between 18 and 29 years old in good health. Input material: naive CD4+ T cells from blood.

CDR3 sequence: CAWSVGGNQPQHF. The DNA for the CDR3 is TGTGCCTGGAGTGTAGGGGGGAATCAGCCCCAGCATTTT. The chain uses TRBV30 and TRBJ1-5; D possibly corresponds to TRBD1 (6 bases). Germline CDR1 GTSNPN, CDR2 SVGIG (reference sequence). V dropped 0 bases and J dropped 4 bases, with 7 bases sitting between them. The CDR3 covers 13 residues. Supplemented by reference TRBV30 and TRBJ1-5, the full variable domain reads SQTIHQWPATLVQPVGSPLSLECTVEGTSNPNLYWYRQAAGRGLQLLFYSVGIGQISSEVPQNLSASRPQDRQFILSSKKLLLSDSGFYLCAWSVGGNQPQHFGDGTRLSIL.